The 16 T cell receptor beta chains below come from one sample, sequenced in a study of blood T cells in healthy people across ages. A second PCR of about 7 to 12 cycles used a sample-barcoded 5' primer and a J-beta primer mix. TCRdb itself ran the 5' RACE reads through MiXCR, one entry per CDR3 protein. The sample shows fewer than 950,000 distinct CDR3 sequences, 53% of them seen only once. The sample taken for sequencing was blood. These receptor sequences come from a man aged 80 or over in good health.

The chain has TRBV11-2 and TRBJ2-4; D possibly uses TRBD1 or TRBD2 (5 bases each). This CDR3 region has 17 residues. CDR1 and CDR2 (germline): SGHAT, FQNNGV. Trimming removed 5 bases from V and 1 base from J, with 18 bases in between. CDR3 nucleotides: TGTGCCAGCAGCCTACAAACAGCCTGGGGGGCCAAAAACATTCAGTACTTC. Translating gives CASSLQTAWGAKNIQYF.

This clonotype was counted between two and nine times. The rearrangement joins TRBV7-2 to TRBJ2-3; weak D call: TRBD2 (5 bases). Trimming removed 3 bases at V and 4 bases at J, with 11 bases between. The germline V gene has CDR1 SGHTA and CDR2 FQGNSA. The CDR3 is 14 residues long. In nucleotides, the CDR3 is TGTGCCAGCAGCTTCGGGCTAGCAGCAGATACGCAGTATTTT. This gives the protein CASSFGLAADTQYF.

This clonotype appeared a single time. The chain has TRBV5-4 and TRBJ2-1; TRBD1 matches at 8 bases. Germline assignment: CDR1 SGHNT and CDR2 YYREEE (reference sequence). V shed 4 bases, J shed 4 bases, and the junction held 10 bases outside the gene matches. CDR3 length: 16 amino acids. The CDR3 nucleotides read TGTGCCAGCAGCCGAAACCGGGACAGGAATTACAATGAGCAGTTCTTC. It specifies CASSRNRDRNYNEQFF.

This clonotype was recorded a few times. This chain joins TRBV6-5 and TRBJ1-1; 9 bases match TRBD1. The CDR3 is made up of 14 amino acids. V was clipped by 6 bases and J by 4 bases; unmatched bases: 6. Germline CDR1 is MNHEY and CDR2 is SVGAGI. CDR3 sequence (DNA): TGTGCCAGCAGGAGGGACAGGGTGGTCACTGAAGCTTTCTTT. This sequence encodes CASRRDRVVTEAFF.

The genes are TRBV7-2 and TRBJ2-1; 7 bases map to TRBD2. CDR3 length: 16 amino acids. Germline V gene lookup returns CDR1 SGHTA and CDR2 FQGNSA. With 0 bases clipped from V and 5 bases from J, the junction kept 7 bases outside the gene matches. The CDR3 loop is CASSLAGDGRNNEQFF. As DNA, the CDR3 is TGTGCCAGCAGCTTAGCGGGGGACGGGAGGAACAATGAGCAGTTCTTC.

V and J are TRBV7-3 and TRBJ2-1; possibly TRBD1 for D (6 bases). The V and J ends lost 5 bases and 3 bases respectively, with 17 bases between them. The CDR3 runs to 16 residues. CDR1 and CDR2 (germline): SGHTA, FQGTGA. This chain's CDR3 is CASSGRMGDNYNEQFF. The CDR3 DNA reads TGTGCCAGCAGCGGCAGAATGGGGGACAACTACAATGAGCAGTTCTTC.

The gene calls are TRBV6-1 and TRBJ2-4; D remains ambiguous. V was shortened by 0 bases and J by 5 bases, with 11 bases between the two germline ends. The CDR3 sequence is 15 residues long. Germline values: CDR1 MNHNS, CDR2 SASEGT. CDR3: CASSEAPDPQNIQYF. DNA for the CDR3: TGTGCCAGCAGTGAAGCTCCCGACCCGCAAAACATTCAGTACTTC.

The genes are TRBV14 and TRBJ2-4; D perhaps matches TRBD1 (5 bases). The J call may not be correct, given that the DNA end is closer to TRBJ2-7. CDR1 and CDR2 from the germline V gene are SGHDN and FVKESK. The CDR3 has 15 amino acids. This CDR3 is CASSPEAGKDYEQYF. The DNA for the CDR3 is TGTGCCAGCAGCCCAGAGGCAGGGAAGGACTACGAGCAGTACTTC.

This clonotype was picked up many times. The J gene is TRBJ2-3, the V gene TRBV12-3 or TRBV12-4; TRBD2 matches 7 bases. With V trimmed by 7 bases and J by 14 bases, 18 bases remained unmatched. The CDR3 runs 14 residues. In DNA form, the CDR3 reads TGTGCCAGCACCGCGGGAGCCGGACACAGATACGCGTATTTT. Translating it yields CASTAGAGHRYAYF.

The chain links TRBV7-9 to TRBJ2-7, with TRBD2 identical over 15 bases. CDR1 is SEHNR and CDR2 is FQNEAQ in the germline V gene (reference sequence). V shed 3 bases and J 1 base; nucleotides not matched to a gene: 4. The CDR3 covers 17 residues. The CDR3 DNA follows: TGTGCCAGCAGCTTCCCCGGGACTAGCGGGAGGTCCTACGAGCAGTACTTC. This sequence encodes CASSFPGTSGRSYEQYF.

The gene calls are TRBV7-2 and TRBJ2-6; D gene ambiguous. The CDR3 is 17 amino acids. Trimming pared 4 bases from V and 0 bases from J, leaving 13 bases between. Looked up from germline, CDR1 is SGHTA and CDR2 is FQGNSA. This CDR3 is CASSSPLISSGANVLTF. The CDR3 bases are TGTGCCAGCAGCTCGCCACTAATCAGCTCTGGGGCCAACGTCCTGACTTTC.

The sample holds a few counts of this clonotype. The chain has TRBV24-1 and TRBJ2-7, with D perhaps matching TRBD2 (6 bases). V was cut by 4 bases and J by 6 bases, with 6 bases left in between. The length of the CDR3 is 11 residues. Germline lookup yields CDR1 KGHDR and CDR2 SFDVKD. The CDR3 bases are TGTGCCACCAGTGAGCGGGGCGAGCAGTACTTC. Its translation: CATSERGEQYF.

The chain is built from TRBV6-1 and TRBJ2-5; 12 positions agree with TRBD2. The V segment lost 2 bases and the J segment 1 base; nucleotides outside the gene matches: 2. Germline V gene lookup returns CDR1 MNHNS and CDR2 SASEGT. This CDR3 region has 16 residues. CDR3 in amino acids: CASSERLAGVQETQYF. As DNA, the CDR3 is TGTGCCAGCAGTGAAAGACTAGCGGGGGTCCAAGAGACCCAGTACTTC.

V is TRBV7-3 and J is TRBJ2-1; D may be TRBD1 (5 bases). The CDR3 extends over 13 amino acids. With 3 bases removed from V and 6 bases from J, the gap between germline ends came to 9 bases. CDR1 and CDR2 from the germline V gene are SGHTA and FQGTGA. The CDR3 spells CASSFGASNEQFF. The CDR3 bases are TGTGCCAGCAGCTTTGGGGCGTCCAATGAGCAGTTCTTC. The entire variable domain, with the rest obtained from reference TRBV7-3 and TRBJ2-1, is as follows: GAGVSQTPSNKVTEKGKYVELRCDPISGHTALYWYRQSLGQGPEFLIYFQGTGAADDSGLPNDRFFAVRPEGSVSTLKIQRTERGDSAVYLCASSFGASNEQFFGPGTRLTVL.

This clonotype has just one count. The chain couples TRBV20-1 to TRBJ2-1; perhaps TRBD2 as D (6 bases). The CDR3 has 11 amino acids. Trimming removed 3 bases at V and 15 bases at J, with 15 bases between. Germline CDR1 DFQATT, CDR2 SNEGSKA (reference sequence). CDR3 region: CSASRGTPLFF. In DNA form, the CDR3 reads TGCAGTGCTAGTCGCGGGACCCCCCTGTTCTTC.

The V gene is TRBV6-5, the J gene TRBJ1-6; no firm D call. Trimming removed 4 bases at V and 0 bases at J, with 7 bases between. Germline V CDR1 and CDR2: MNHEY, SVGAGI. The CDR3 is 15 residues long. The CDR3, as DNA: TGTGCCAGCAGTTCCGGGAGCTCCTATAATTCACCCCTCCACTTT. Translation gives CASSSGSSYNSPLHF.